The present T cell receptor (beta chain) was sequenced within a study of T cell responses to AZD1222 COVID-19 vaccine. Concerning this clone: Its target is not known.

Study conclusions and caveats: Clonal diversity was possibly underestimated, and the donors were mostly white British, with more females. CD4 TCRs associated with vaccination spanned spike, dominating at 160-218 and 743-854.

Using immunoSEQ multiplex PCR, the repertoire was profiled, and TCRdb retains in-frame clones only, with some absent. This sample carries about 130,000 clones, 70% to 90% of them seen once, and the ten largest clones take roughly 1.6%. Germline V CDR1 and CDR2: LGHDT, YNNKEL (reference sequence). Trimming left V 2 bases short and J 2 bases short, with 15 bases between. The CDR3 covers 16 residues. The sequence came from an adult in good health. The rearrangement links TRBV3-1 (or the pseudogene TRBV3-2) to TRBJ2-5; the D gene is possibly TRBD2 (5 bases). The source material was peripheral blood, sampled on day 0 of AZD1222 vaccination. The CDR3 region has the DNA TGTGCCAGCAGCCAATTCCCCGGGGTAGGGCAAGAGACCCAGTACTTC. The encoded protein is CASSQFPGVGQETQYF.